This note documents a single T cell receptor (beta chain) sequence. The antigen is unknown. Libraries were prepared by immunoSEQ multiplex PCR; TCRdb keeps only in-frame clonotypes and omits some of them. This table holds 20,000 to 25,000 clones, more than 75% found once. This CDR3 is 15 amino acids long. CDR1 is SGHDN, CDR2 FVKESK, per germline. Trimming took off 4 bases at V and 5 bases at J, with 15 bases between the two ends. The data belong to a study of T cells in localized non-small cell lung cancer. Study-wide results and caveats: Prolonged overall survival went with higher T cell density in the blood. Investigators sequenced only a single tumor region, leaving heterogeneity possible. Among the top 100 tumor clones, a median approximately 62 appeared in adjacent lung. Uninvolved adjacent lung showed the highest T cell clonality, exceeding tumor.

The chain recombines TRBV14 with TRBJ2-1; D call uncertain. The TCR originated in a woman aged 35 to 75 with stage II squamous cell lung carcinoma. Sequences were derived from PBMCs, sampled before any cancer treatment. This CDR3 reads CASSPLTRLDNEQFF. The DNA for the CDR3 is TGTGCCAGCAGCCCCCTGACCAGGCTGGACAATGAGCAGTTCTTC.